This TCR beta chain was sequenced for a study of beta chain features in type 1 diabetes. The isolated RNA, all of it, was reverse transcribed, so expressed TCRB transcripts were what got sequenced. The assay was immunoSEQ multiplex PCR, and TCRdb's table has in-frame clones only and misses some. The data show around 150,000 clones, with roughly 8% seen just once and nearly 0.65% held by the top ten. The CDR3 has 16 residues. V shed 0 bases and J 4 bases; nucleotides not matched to a gene: 4. Germline V gene sequence: CDR1 SGHTA, CDR2 FQGNSA. Purities over 95% were achieved in all sorted populations. The source material was central memory CD4+ T cells from blood. This chain links TRBV7-2 with TRBJ2-3, with 10 bases lining up with TRBD1. The TCR was taken from a man in his late teens or twenties in good health. CDR3: CASSLAYGTGADTQYF. CDR3 bases: TGTGCCAGCAGCTTAGCATATGGGACAGGGGCAGATACGCAGTATTTT.